This entry lists 13 T cell receptor beta chains sequenced from one sample in a study of siplizumab effects on memory and regulatory T cells. Profiled with immunoSEQ multiplex PCR; TCRdb holds only in-frame clones, not every one. The sample shows roughly 120,000 clones, 92% of them seen only once. The source material was CD4+ T cells sorted from blood. These receptors came from a human donor in good health.

This rearrangement joins TRBV19 to TRBJ2-3; 7 nucleotides match TRBD2. V trimming: 3 bases; J trimming: 1 base; junction bases outside the gene matches: 4. The CDR3 spans 15 residues. The germline V gene has CDR1 LNHDA and CDR2 SQIVND (reference sequence). CDR3 DNA: TGTGCCAGTAGTATTATTCTAGCGGGCACAGATACGCAGTATTTT. Protein sequence: CASSIILAGTDTQYF.

The chain employs TRBV19 and TRBJ1-5; weak D call: TRBD1 (6 bases). Germline V gene sequence: CDR1 LNHDA, CDR2 SQIVND (reference sequence). The CDR3 spans 14 residues. Trimming left V 10 bases short and J 7 bases short, with 20 bases between. CDR3 protein: CATVGRGAGQPQHF. CDR3 DNA: TGTGCCACCGTGGGCCGGGGGGCAGGCCAGCCCCAGCATTTT. Using reference TRBV19 and TRBJ1-5 for the parts outside the CDR3, the full variable domain is DGGITQSPKYLFRKEGQNVTLSCEQNLNHDAMYWYRQDPGQGLRLIYYSQIVNDFQKGDIAEGYSVSREKKESFPLTVTSAQKNPTAFYLCATVGRGAGQPQHFGDGTRLSIL.

The V call is TRBV10-3, the J call TRBJ2-5, with 9 bases aligning to TRBD1. This CDR3 comprises 15 residues. The V and J ends lost 5 bases and 2 bases, in that order; junction bases with no gene match: 6. The germline V gene has CDR1 ENHRY and CDR2 SYGVKD. The CDR3 protein is CAISRDRVGQETQYF. DNA of the CDR3: TGTGCCATCAGTAGGGACAGGGTTGGGCAAGAGACCCAGTACTTC.

The chain links TRBV6-1 to TRBJ2-1, with D uncertain. Germline V gene lookup returns CDR1 MNHNS and CDR2 SASEGT. V lost 5 bases to trimming and J lost 4 bases, with 6 bases between them. There are 12 residues in the CDR3. The CDR3: CASSSQYNEQFF. In nucleotides, the CDR3 is TGTGCCAGCAGTTCCCAGTACAATGAGCAGTTCTTC.

The CDR3 coding sequence is TGTGCCAGCAGTGTTAGCGGGGGCCAACAAGAGACCCAGTACTTC. This translates into CASSVSGGQQETQYF. The chain employs TRBV2 and TRBJ2-5; the match to TRBD2 covers 9 bases. Germline V lookup: CDR1 SNHLY, CDR2 FYNNEI. Trimming took 4 bases from V and 2 from J; bases not matched to a gene: 5. The CDR3 length is 15 residues.

The rearrangement links TRBV6-5 to TRBJ2-3, with D perhaps TRBD2 (6 bases). Germline CDR1 reads MNHEY; CDR2 reads SVGAGI. V was shortened by 0 bases and J by 5 bases, with 9 bases between the two germline ends. CDR3 length: 14 amino acids. CDR3 DNA sequence: TGTGCCAGCAGTTACTCGACGGGAGTAGATACGCAGTATTTT. Protein: CASSYSTGVDTQYF.

The table lists this clone with a few counts. The chain is built from TRBV5-5 and TRBJ2-7; TRBD2 matches at 7 bases. V was clipped by 7 bases and J by 7 bases; unmatched bases: 11. This CDR3 region has 13 residues. Germline loops: CDR1 SGHKS, CDR2 YYEKEE (reference sequence). The chain's CDR3 is CASSRSTSNEQYF. The DNA of the CDR3 is TGTGCCAGCTCCCGGTCGACTAGCAATGAGCAGTACTTC. Looking up the rest from reference TRBV5-5 and TRBJ2-7 gives the full variable domain: DAGVTQSPTHLIKTRGQQVTLRCSPISGHKSVSWYQQVLGQGPQFIFQYYEKEERGRGNFPDRFSARQFPNYSSELNVNALLLGDSALYLCASSRSTSNEQYFGPGTRLTVT.

V gene TRBV5-6 combines with J gene TRBJ2-3, with a possible D match to TRBD1 (6 bases). The CDR3 contains 13 residues. Per the germline V gene, CDR1 is SGHDT and CDR2 is YYEEEE. V lost 3 bases, J lost 11 bases, and 16 bases lay in between. CDR3 region: CASSSQGRGRQYF. The CDR3 coding sequence is TGTGCCAGCAGCTCACAGGGACGTGGGAGGCAGTATTTT.

This sequence joins TRBV5-1 and TRBJ2-2; either TRBD1 or TRBD2 may fit D (5 bases each). The germline gives CDR1 SGHRS, CDR2 YFSETQ. V gave up 3 bases and J gave up 14 bases, with 17 bases separating them. This CDR3 region has 13 residues. This chain's CDR3 is CASSSNRDGGLFF. The CDR3 DNA reads as TGCGCCAGCAGCTCAAATCGGGACGGCGGACTGTTTTTT.

The rearrangement uses TRBV25-1 and TRBJ2-5; 10 nucleotides match TRBD2. The CDR3 loop spans 15 amino acids. From germline, CDR1 is MGHDK and CDR2 SYGVNS. The J segment lost 5 bases and the V segment lost 1 base, leaving 4 bases of the junction unmatched. CDR3 residues: CASSESLAGAETQYF. The CDR3 bases are TGTGCCAGCAGTGAATCGCTAGCGGGAGCGGAGACCCAGTACTTC. The entire variable domain, with the rest obtained from reference TRBV25-1 and TRBJ2-5, is as follows: EADIYQTPRYLVIGTGKKITLECSQTMGHDKMYWYQQDPGMELHLIHYSYGVNSTEKGDLSSESTVSRIRTEHFPLTLESARPSHTSQYLCASSESLAGAETQYFGPGTRLLVL.

The rearrangement uses TRBV6-5 and TRBJ2-7; 11 bases line up with TRBD2. The CDR3 length is 14 residues. CDR1 is MNHEY, CDR2 SVGAGI, per germline. The trim removed 5 bases at V and 4 bases at J, leaving 4 bases unmatched. The CDR3 DNA sequence: TGTGCCAGCAGTATAGCGGGAGGGTCGTACGAGCAGTACTTC. Translating gives CASSIAGGSYEQYF.

The CDR3: CASSLAVVTDRSNYGYTF. The CDR3 bases are TGTGCCAGCAGCTTAGCCGTTGTTACCGACAGATCCAACTATGGCTACACCTTC. The J gene is TRBJ1-2, the V gene TRBV7-9, with TRBD1 as a possible D gene (5 bases). Trimming cost V 0 bases and J 2 bases, with 19 bases left between them. CDR1 is SEHNR and CDR2 is FQNEAQ in the germline V gene (reference sequence). The CDR3 sequence is 18 residues long.

The rearrangement uses TRBV11-2 and TRBJ2-1, with 7 bases lining up with TRBD1. The CDR3 has 15 amino acids. V lost 0 bases to trimming and J lost 10 bases; unmatched junction nucleotides: 9. The germline CDR1 and CDR2 sequences are SGHAT and FQNNGV. The CDR3 DNA is TGTGCCAGCAGCTTAGACAGGGGGATGGCTCGGGAGCAGTTCTTC. This translates into CASSLDRGMAREQFF.